This is a list of T cell receptor beta chains from one sample in a study of CD8 T cells in ankylosing spondylitis. TCRdb reanalysed the 5' RACE reads using MiXCR and keeps one entry per CDR3 protein. The sample includes over 100,000 distinct CDR3 sequences, over 6% of them seen just once. What was sequenced was blood, either unsorted or a sorted T cell fraction (not recorded which). The source is a male donor with ankylosing spondylitis or in good health (not recorded which). Both conserved end residues are part of each CDR3. D genes are given only for firm matches. Clone sizes are given selectively: once, few, many, or a class where the clone is expanded.

clone_size: many; j_call: TRBJ2-6; v_call: TRBV11-2; d_call: .; cdr3_nt: TGTGCCAGCAGCTTAGAGGGTCAGTCAGGGCACGTCCTGACTTTC; cdr3_aa: CASSLEGQSGHVLTF
clone_size: many; j_call: TRBJ1-1; v_call: TRBV6-6; d_call: .; cdr3_nt: TGTGCCAGCAGTTCAGGGTTGAGAACTGAAGCTTTCTTT; cdr3_aa: CASSSGLRTEAFF
clone_size: many; j_call: TRBJ2-1; v_call: TRBV4-3; d_call: .; cdr3_nt: TGCGCCAGCAGCCAAGCTGGGGCACTTTACAATGAGCAGTTCTTC; cdr3_aa: CASSQAGALYNEQFF
clone_size: many; j_call: TRBJ2-2; v_call: TRBV20-1; d_call: .; cdr3_nt: TGCAGTGCTAGAGTCGACCGTAAGAAGTACACCGGGGAGCTGTTTTTT; cdr3_aa: CSARVDRKKYTGELFF
clone_size: many; j_call: TRBJ2-1; v_call: TRBV5-1; d_call: TRBD2; cdr3_nt: TGCGCCAGCAGCTATAGCAGCGGGGGGTATAGTGAGCAGTTCTTC; cdr3_aa: CASSYSSGGYSEQFF
clone_size: few; j_call: TRBJ1-1; v_call: TRBV6-1; d_call: .; cdr3_nt: TGTGCCAGCAAGGTGGACGGGAACACTGAAGCTTTCTTT; cdr3_aa: CASKVDGNTEAFF
clone_size: many; j_call: TRBJ1-5; v_call: TRBV12-3/TRBV12-4; d_call: .; cdr3_nt: TGTGCCAGCAGGACGGGTTTGCAGCCCCAGCATTTT; cdr3_aa: CASRTGLQPQHF
clone_size: many; j_call: TRBJ2-2; v_call: TRBV7-3; d_call: .; cdr3_nt: TGTGCCAGCAGCTTGGGGTACGACGGGGAGCTGTTTTTT; cdr3_aa: CASSLGYDGELFF
clone_size: many; j_call: TRBJ1-1; v_call: TRBV5-1; d_call: .; cdr3_nt: TGCGCCAGCAGAATTATCACGAACACTGAAGCTTTCTTT; cdr3_aa: CASRIITNTEAFF
clone_size: .; j_call: TRBJ2-5; v_call: TRBV5-1; d_call: .; cdr3_nt: TGCGCCAGCAGACCCGGGACTCCAGAGACCCAGTACTTC; cdr3_aa: CASRPGTPETQYF
clone_size: many; j_call: TRBJ2-3; v_call: TRBV18; d_call: TRBD2; cdr3_nt: TGTGCCAGCTCACCCCTACCCTCGAGCGGGGAGGGAGATACGCAGTATTTT; cdr3_aa: CASSPLPSSGEGDTQYF